This is a list of T cell receptor beta chains from one sample in a study of cytomegalovirus exposure and HLA in healthy donors. The protocol was immunoSEQ multiplex PCR, while the TCRdb copy is restricted to in-frame clones and leaves out a portion. The data show about 72,000 clones, approximately 78% seen once. The sequencing sample was made of PBMCs. Receptor source: a man aged 18 to 29 in good health and CMV-seronegative. Both conserved end residues are part of each CDR3. The D gene is left open where the match is weak. Only part of the rows carry a size: once, few, many, or a class if the clone is expanded.

NA	TRBV7-8	TRBJ2-1	NA	TGTGCCAGCAGCTTAATCGGGGTAGAGGACAATGAGCAGTTCTTC	CASSLIGVEDNEQFF
NA	TRBV18	TRBJ1-3	NA	TGTGCCAGCTCACAGGCCAGCGGTTCCGGAAACACCATATATTTT	CASSQASGSGNTIYF
NA	TRBV5-1	TRBJ1-4	NA	TGCGCCAGCAGCTCTAACCTAGGACCGGGGAATGAAAAACTGTTTTTT	CASSSNLGPGNEKLFF
TRBD1	TRBV5-5	TRBJ1-2	few	TGTGCCAGCAAACAGGGGGCGCAAGGAATTGGCTACACCTTC	CASKQGAQGIGYTF
TRBD1	TRBV4-1	TRBJ1-1	NA	TGCGCCAGCAGCCTTTTCTTCGGACAGGGGGCCTCTGAAGCTTTCTTT	CASSLFFGQGASEAFF
TRBD1	TRBV5-1	TRBJ1-1	few	TGCGCCAGCAGTAGAGGGACAGGGGTTAAAGCTGAAGCTTTCTTT	CASSRGTGVKAEAFF
NA	TRBV5-6	TRBJ2-5	NA	TGTGCCAGCAGCTTGGGTCGGGAGACCCAGTACTTC	CASSLGRETQYF
NA	TRBV5-1	TRBJ2-3	NA	TGCGCCAGCAGCTTGGCGGTCAGACAGAGTTATGCAGATACGCAGTATTTT	CASSLAVRQSYADTQYF
NA	TRBV5-1	TRBJ1-1	NA	TGCGCCAGCAGCTACTTGACAGGATTGAACACTGAAGCTTTCTTT	CASSYLTGLNTEAFF
TRBD2	TRBV27	TRBJ2-1	NA	TGTGCCAGCAGTTTACTTACTAGCGGGACCAATGAGCAGTTCTTC	CASSLLTSGTNEQFF
NA	TRBV28	TRBJ1-1	NA	TGTGCCAGCAGTTTTGCAGGAACTGAAGCTTTCTTT	CASSFAGTEAFF
NA	TRBV27	TRBJ1-2	once	TGTGCCAGCAGTTTCCAGGGGTTGGGCTATGGCTACACCTTC	CASSFQGLGYGYTF
NA	TRBV5-4	TRBJ2-2	once	TGTGCCAGCAGCTTGCACCCGGGAGCGAACACCGGGGAGCTGTTTTTT	CASSLHPGANTGELFF
NA	TRBV5-4	TRBJ2-7	NA	TGTGCCAGCAGCTTGGGCGGAAACTCCTACGAGCAGTACTTC	CASSLGGNSYEQYF
NA	TRBV27	TRBJ2-7	NA	TGTGCCAGCAGTTCTCCTAGTGCGGGTGCCTACGAGCAGTACTTC	CASSSPSAGAYEQYF
NA	TRBV30	TRBJ1-5	NA	TGTGCCTGGAGTGGGACAATGGGTCAGCCCCAGCATTTT	CAWSGTMGQPQHF
TRBD1	TRBV30	TRBJ1-4	NA	TGTGCCTGGAGAACCAGGACAGGGGGAGGAGAAAAACTGTTTTTT	CAWRTRTGGGEKLFF
TRBD1	TRBV6-5	TRBJ1-6	few	TGTGCCAGCACCCAGGGGGCGCGTAATTCACCCCTCCACTTT	CASTQGARNSPLHF
NA	TRBV11-2	TRBJ2-7	NA	TGTGCCAGCAGCTCCCGCGTCTACGAGCAGTACTTC	CASSSRVYEQYF
NA	TRBV9	TRBJ2-7	NA	TGTGCCAGCAGCCCACGAGGGTGGGTAGGCTACGAGCAGTACTTC	CASSPRGWVGYEQYF
NA	TRBV29-1	TRBJ2-1	NA	TGCAGCACATCGGACAGCGATTCATACAATGAGCAGTTCTTC	CSTSDSDSYNEQFF
NA	TRBV7-3	TRBJ2-7	NA	TGTGCCAGCAGCCCCTTTCCTAGATCACTCGAGCAGTACTTC	CASSPFPRSLEQYF
NA	TRBV28	TRBJ1-1	NA	TGTGCCAGCAGTTTAATCACCCCCTGGCAGACTGAAGCTTTCTTT	CASSLITPWQTEAFF
NA	TRBV9	TRBJ2-1	NA	TGTGCCAGCAGCGTCTTAAGAGGGCCGGATGAGCAGTTCTTC	CASSVLRGPDEQFF
NA	TRBV6-4	TRBJ2-1	NA	TGTGCCAATATTGACACTCCCTACAATGAGCAGTTCTTC	CANIDTPYNEQFF
TRBD2	TRBV6-5	TRBJ2-7	NA	TGTGCCAGCAGTTCCCTAGCGGGAGTGTACGAGCAGTACTTC	CASSSLAGVYEQYF
NA	TRBV28	TRBJ2-3	NA	TGTGCCAGCAGTTTATTCAGAGCTGCAGCAGGAGATACGCAGTATTTT	CASSLFRAAAGDTQYF
NA	TRBV28	TRBJ2-7	NA	TGTGCCAGCTCAATGACAGGTAGGGCCTACGAGCAGTACTTC	CASSMTGRAYEQYF
TRBD1	TRBV19	TRBJ2-4	NA	TGTGCCAGTAGTCTTTGGACAGGGGGAAACATTCAGTACTTC	CASSLWTGGNIQYF
NA	TRBV5-8	TRBJ2-3	NA	TGTGCCAGCAGCTTGGACAGGAGCACAGATACGCAGTATTTT	CASSLDRSTDTQYF
NA	TRBV7-3	TRBJ2-2	NA	TGTGCCAGCAGCCGGGGAAGGGACACCGGGGAGCTGTTTTTT	CASSRGRDTGELFF
NA	TRBV28	TRBJ2-7	NA	TGTGCCAGCAGTCTTGCTCAGGGCCTCCCCTACGAGCAGTACTTC	CASSLAQGLPYEQYF
TRBD2	TRBV15	TRBJ2-4	NA	TGTGCCACCAGCATAGATGGGACTAGCGGGGGGGCCCGTAGCAAAAACATTCAGTACTTC	CATSIDGTSGGARSKNIQYF
TRBD1	TRBV6-5	TRBJ1-1	NA	TGTGCCAGCAGCAGACAGGGAGCGATTGAAGCTTTCTTT	CASSRQGAIEAFF
TRBD1	TRBV19	TRBJ2-3	NA	TGTGCCAGTAGTATCGCACGACAGGGGGGAACAGATACGCAGTATTTT	CASSIARQGGTDTQYF
NA	TRBV18	TRBJ2-1	NA	TGTGCCAGCTCACCTTTACAGCACGGGCCCTCCAGGGGGTTCTTC	CASSPLQHGPSRGFF
NA	TRBV9	TRBJ2-1	NA	TGTGCCAGCAGCGGTAGTCGCGGGAATATTTGGGATGAGCAGTTCTTC	CASSGSRGNIWDEQFF
NA	TRBV5-1	TRBJ2-2	NA	TGCGCCAGCAGCTACTTCGAGAACACCGGGGAGCTGTTTTTT	CASSYFENTGELFF
TRBD1	TRBV5-1	TRBJ2-7	NA	TGCGCCAGCGGACCGGGACAGTACTACGAGCAGTACTTC	CASGPGQYYEQYF
TRBD2	TRBV5-4	TRBJ2-7	NA	TGTGCCAGCAGCCCCGATTCCGGGACTAGTTTGCTCGAGCAGTACTTC	CASSPDSGTSLLEQYF
TRBD1	TRBV7-7	TRBJ2-5	NA	TGTGCTAGCAGCCAAGAGCTCGGGACAGTTAGTTTGGCCCAGTACTTC	CASSQELGTVSLAQYF
NA	TRBV7-3	TRBJ2-2	once	TGTGCCAGCAGCTTATGGGCCAGGGGGGACACCGGGGAGCTGTTTTTT	CASSLWARGDTGELFF
NA	TRBV7-2	TRBJ1-6	NA	TGTGCCAGCAGCTTAGGGCAGGGGAGCTCCTATAATTCACCCCTCCACTTT	CASSLGQGSSYNSPLHF
TRBD2	TRBV10-3	TRBJ2-5	NA	TGTGCCACCGGACTAGCGGCCCAAGAGACCCAGTACTTC	CATGLAAQETQYF
NA	TRBV6-5	TRBJ2-1	NA	TGTGCCAGCAGTTTGGAGAGCCCCCTCTACAATGAGCAGTTCTTC	CASSLESPLYNEQFF
TRBD1	TRBV19	TRBJ1-2	NA	TGTGCCACCGAACAGGGGAACTATGGCTACACCTTC	CATEQGNYGYTF
TRBD1	TRBV9	TRBJ2-5	NA	TGTGCCAGCAGCGTACAGGGGGCTTTGGGAGAGACCCAGTACTTC	CASSVQGALGETQYF